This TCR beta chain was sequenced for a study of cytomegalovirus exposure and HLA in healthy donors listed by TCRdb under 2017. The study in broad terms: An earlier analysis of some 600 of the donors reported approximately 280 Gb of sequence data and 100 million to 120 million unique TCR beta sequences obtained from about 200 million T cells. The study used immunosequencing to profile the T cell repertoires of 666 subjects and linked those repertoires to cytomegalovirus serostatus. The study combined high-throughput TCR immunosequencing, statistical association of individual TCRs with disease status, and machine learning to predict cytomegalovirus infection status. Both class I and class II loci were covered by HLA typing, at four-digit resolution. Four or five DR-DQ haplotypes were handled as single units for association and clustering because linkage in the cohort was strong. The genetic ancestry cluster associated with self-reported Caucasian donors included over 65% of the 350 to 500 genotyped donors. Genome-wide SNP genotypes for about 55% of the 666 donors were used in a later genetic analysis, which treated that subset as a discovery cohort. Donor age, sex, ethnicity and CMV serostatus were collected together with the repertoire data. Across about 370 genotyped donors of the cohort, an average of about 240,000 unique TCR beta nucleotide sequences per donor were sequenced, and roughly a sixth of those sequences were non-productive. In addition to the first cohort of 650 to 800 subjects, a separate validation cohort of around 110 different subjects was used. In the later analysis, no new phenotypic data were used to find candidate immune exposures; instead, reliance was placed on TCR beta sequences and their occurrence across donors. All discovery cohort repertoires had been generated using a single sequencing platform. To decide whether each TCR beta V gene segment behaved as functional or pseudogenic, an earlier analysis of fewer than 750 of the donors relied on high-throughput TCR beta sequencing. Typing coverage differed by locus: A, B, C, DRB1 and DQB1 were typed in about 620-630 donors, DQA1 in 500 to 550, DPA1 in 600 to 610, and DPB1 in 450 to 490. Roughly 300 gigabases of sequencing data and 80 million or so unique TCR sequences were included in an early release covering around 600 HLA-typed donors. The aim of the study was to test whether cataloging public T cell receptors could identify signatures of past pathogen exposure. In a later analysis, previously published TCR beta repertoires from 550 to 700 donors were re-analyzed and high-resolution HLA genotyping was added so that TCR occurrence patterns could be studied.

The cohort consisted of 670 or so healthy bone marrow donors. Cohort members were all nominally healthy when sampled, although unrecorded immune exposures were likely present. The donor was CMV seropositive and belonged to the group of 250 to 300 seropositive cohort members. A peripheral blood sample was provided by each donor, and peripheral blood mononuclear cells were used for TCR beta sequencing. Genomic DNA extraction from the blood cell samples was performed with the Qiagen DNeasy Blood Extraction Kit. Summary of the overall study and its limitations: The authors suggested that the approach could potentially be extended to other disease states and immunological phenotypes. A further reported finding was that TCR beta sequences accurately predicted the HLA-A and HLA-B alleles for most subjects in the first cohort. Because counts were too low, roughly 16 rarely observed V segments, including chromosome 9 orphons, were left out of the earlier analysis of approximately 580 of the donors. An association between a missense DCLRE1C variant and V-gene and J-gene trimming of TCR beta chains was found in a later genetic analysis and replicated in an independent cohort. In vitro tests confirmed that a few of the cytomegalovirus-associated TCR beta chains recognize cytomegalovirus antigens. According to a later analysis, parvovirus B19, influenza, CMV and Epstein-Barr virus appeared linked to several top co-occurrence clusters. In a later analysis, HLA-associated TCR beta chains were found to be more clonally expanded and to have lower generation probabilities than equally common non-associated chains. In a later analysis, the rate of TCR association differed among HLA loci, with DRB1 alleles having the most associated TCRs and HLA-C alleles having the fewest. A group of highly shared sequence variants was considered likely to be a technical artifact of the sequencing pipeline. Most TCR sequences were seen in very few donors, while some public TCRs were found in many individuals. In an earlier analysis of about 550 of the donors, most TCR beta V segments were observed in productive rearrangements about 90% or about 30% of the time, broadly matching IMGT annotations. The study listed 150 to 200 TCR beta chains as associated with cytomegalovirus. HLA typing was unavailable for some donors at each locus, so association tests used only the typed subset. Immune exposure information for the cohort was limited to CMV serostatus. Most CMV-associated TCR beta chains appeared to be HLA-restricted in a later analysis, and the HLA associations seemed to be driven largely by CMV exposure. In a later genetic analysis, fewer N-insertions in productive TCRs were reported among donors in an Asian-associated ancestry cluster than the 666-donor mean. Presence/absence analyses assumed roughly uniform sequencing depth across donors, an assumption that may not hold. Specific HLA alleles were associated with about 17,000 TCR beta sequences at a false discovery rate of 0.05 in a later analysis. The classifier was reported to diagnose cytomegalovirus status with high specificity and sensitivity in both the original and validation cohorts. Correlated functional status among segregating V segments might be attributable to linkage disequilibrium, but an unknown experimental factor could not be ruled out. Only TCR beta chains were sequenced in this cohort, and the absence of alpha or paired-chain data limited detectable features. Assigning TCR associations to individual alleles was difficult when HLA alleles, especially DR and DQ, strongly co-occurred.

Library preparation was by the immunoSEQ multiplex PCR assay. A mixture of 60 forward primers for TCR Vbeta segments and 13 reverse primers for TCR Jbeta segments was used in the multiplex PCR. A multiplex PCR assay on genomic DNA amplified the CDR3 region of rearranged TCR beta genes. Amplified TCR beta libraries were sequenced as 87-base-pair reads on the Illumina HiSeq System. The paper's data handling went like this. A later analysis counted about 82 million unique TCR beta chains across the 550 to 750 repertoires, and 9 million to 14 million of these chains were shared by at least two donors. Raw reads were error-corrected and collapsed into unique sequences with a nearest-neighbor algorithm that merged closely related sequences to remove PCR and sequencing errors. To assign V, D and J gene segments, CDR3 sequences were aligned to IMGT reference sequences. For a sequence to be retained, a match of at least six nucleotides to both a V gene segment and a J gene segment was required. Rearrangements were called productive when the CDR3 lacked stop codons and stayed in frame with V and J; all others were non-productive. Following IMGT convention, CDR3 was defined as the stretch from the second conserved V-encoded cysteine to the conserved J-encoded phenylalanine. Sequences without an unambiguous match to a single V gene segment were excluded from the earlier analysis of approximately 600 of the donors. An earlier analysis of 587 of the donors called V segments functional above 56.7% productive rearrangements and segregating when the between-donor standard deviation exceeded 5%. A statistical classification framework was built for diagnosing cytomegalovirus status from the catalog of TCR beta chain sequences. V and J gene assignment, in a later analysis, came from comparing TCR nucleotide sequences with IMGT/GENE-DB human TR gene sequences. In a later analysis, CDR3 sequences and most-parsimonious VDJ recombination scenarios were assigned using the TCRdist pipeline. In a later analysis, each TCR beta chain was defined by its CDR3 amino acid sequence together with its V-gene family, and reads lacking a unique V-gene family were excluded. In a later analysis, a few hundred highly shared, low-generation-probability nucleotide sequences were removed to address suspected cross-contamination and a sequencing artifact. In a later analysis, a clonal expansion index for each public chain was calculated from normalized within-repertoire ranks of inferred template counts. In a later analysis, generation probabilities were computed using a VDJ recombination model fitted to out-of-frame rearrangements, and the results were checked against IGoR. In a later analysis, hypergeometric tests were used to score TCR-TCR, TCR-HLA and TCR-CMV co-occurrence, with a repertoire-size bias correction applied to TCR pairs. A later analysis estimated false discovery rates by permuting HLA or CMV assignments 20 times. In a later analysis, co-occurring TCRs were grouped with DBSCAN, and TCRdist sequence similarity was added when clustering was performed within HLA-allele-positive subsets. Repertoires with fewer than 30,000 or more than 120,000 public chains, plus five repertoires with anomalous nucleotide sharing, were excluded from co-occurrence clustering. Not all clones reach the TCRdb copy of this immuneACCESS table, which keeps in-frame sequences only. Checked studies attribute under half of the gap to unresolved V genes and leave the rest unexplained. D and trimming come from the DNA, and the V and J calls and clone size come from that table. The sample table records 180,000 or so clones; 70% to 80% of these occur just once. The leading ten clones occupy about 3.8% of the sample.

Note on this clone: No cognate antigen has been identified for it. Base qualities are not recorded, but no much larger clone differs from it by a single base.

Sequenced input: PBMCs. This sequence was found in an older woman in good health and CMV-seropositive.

The sequenced DNA is TGTGCCAGCAGATACAGTGGTGGCTATGGCTACACCTTC. This translates into CASRYSGGYGYTF. Recombination connected TRBV28 to TRBJ1-2; no D gene is confidently identified. CDR1 and CDR2 are read off the germline V gene as MDHEN and SYDVKM. From its cysteine to its phenylalanine, the CDR3 spans 13 amino acids. The sequence is cut down to CDR3 DNA, 39 bases in frame from base 1. V is shortened by 6 bases, J by 4 bases, and the region joining them spans 12 bases.